This T cell receptor (beta chain) was sequenced for a study of cytomegalovirus exposure and HLA in healthy donors. 13 Jbeta primers and 60 Vbeta primers were used for the PCR. Libraries were prepared by immunoSEQ multiplex PCR; TCRdb keeps only in-frame clonotypes and omits some of them. The data contain 150,000 or so clones, around 74% of them singletons. This clone was observed once. Antigen: not known. The same CDR3 is also encoded by other DNA sequences in this sample. Study outcomes and limitations: Researchers counted roughly 150 TCR beta chains as cytomegalovirus-associated. Roughly uniform depth of sequencing across donors was assumed in presence/absence analyses. Upon later analysis, HLA-associated TCR beta chains proved more clonally expanded than other, equally common chains.

The V gene's germline CDR1 is SGHRS and CDR2 YFSETQ. The junction had 3 bases not matched to a gene; V was cut back by 0 bases and J by 4 bases. The CDR3 has 14 residues. The rearrangement uses TRBV5-1 and TRBJ2-5; 7 nucleotides align to TRBD1. The source is a man younger than 35 in good health and CMV-seronegative. What was sequenced was PBMCs. CDR3 sequence reads: CASSLGQGRETQYF. DNA of the CDR3: TGCGCCAGCAGCTTGGGACAGGGTCGAGAGACCCAGTACTTC. Looking up the rest from reference TRBV5-1 and TRBJ2-5 gives the full variable domain: KAGVTQTPRYLIKTRGQQVTLSCSPISGHRSVSWYQQTPGQGLQFLFEYFSETQRNKGNFPGRFSGRQFSNSRSEMNVSTLELGDSALYLCASSLGQGRETQYFGPGTRLLVL.